One sample yielded the 23 T cell receptor beta chains listed below, sequenced in a study of T-cell memory formation after mild COVID-19. Each CDR3 protein is one row after TCRdb ran MiXCR on the 5' RACE reads. The table has about 500,000 distinct CDR3 sequences, 20% seen once. Input material: PBMCs or a T cell subset sorted from them (not recorded which). The receptors stem from an adult woman who had mild COVID-19 (a few samples of this study predate the infection). Cell type and time point are not known.

This clonotype was seen a handful of times. The chain combines TRBV20-1 with TRBJ2-5; unclear D gene. Germline-derived CDR1 and CDR2 are DFQATT and SNEGSKA (reference sequence). This CDR3 spans 10 amino acids. V was clipped by 6 bases and J by 5 bases, with 7 bases between them. CDR3 region: CSARSETQYF. For the CDR3, the DNA is TGCAGTGCCCGATCGGAGACCCAGTACTTC.

In its sample, this clonotype was seen a few times. The chain carries TRBV12-3 or TRBV12-4 and TRBJ2-6; unclear D gene. This CDR3 has 12 amino acids. The V gene lost 5 bases and the J gene lost 16 bases, with 15 bases spanning the gap. The CDR3 is CASSPGPSGLTF. Here the CDR3 DNA reads TGTGCCAGCAGTCCTGGACCAAGTGGGCTGACTTTC.

V and J are TRBV7-9 and TRBJ2-1, with 11 positions matching TRBD2. Germline CDR1 is SEHNR and CDR2 is FQNEAQ (reference sequence). Unmatched junction bases numbered 6, after V lost 5 bases and J lost 6 bases. This CDR3 spans 15 amino acids. In DNA, the CDR3 is TGTGCCAGCAGCCGTAGCGGGGGGGCTTTCAATGAGCAGTTCTTC. The encoded protein is CASSRSGGAFNEQFF.

The table lists this clonotype with a few counts. This chain uses TRBV7-8 with TRBJ2-1; 7 bases fit TRBD2. Trimming removed 7 bases from V and 0 bases from J; junction bases left unmatched: 9. Germline-derived CDR1 and CDR2 are SGHVS and FQNEAQ. The CDR3 contains 16 residues. The CDR3 protein is CASTRARESSYNEQFF. The CDR3 DNA follows: TGTGCCAGCACCCGAGCGCGGGAGAGCTCCTACAATGAGCAGTTCTTC.

The chain employs TRBV4-2 and TRBJ2-7, with D maybe TRBD2 (6 bases). The CDR3 extends over 14 amino acids. The ends were cut back, 1 base at V and 5 bases at J, with 12 bases in the middle. Germline V lookup: CDR1 LGHNA, CDR2 YNFKEQ. The CDR3 protein is CASSQGEGEDEQYF. The CDR3, as DNA: TGTGCCAGCAGCCAAGGGGAAGGGGAGGACGAGCAGTACTTC.

This clonotype occurred many times. V gene TRBV19 combines with J gene TRBJ2-7; 8 bases agree with TRBD1. V lost 6 bases and J lost 3; bases outside the gene matches: 10. The germline V gene has CDR1 LNHDA and CDR2 SQIVND (reference sequence). The CDR3 consists of 15 residues. The CDR3 region has the DNA TGTGCCAGTAGCGTCGCCGGGACAGGTCGCTACGAGCAGTACTTC. Translation: CASSVAGTGRYEQYF.

This rearrangement joins TRBV9 to TRBJ1-4; D ambiguous. CDR1 and CDR2 from the germline V gene are SGDLS and YYNGEE. Trimming pared 4 bases from V and 3 bases from J, leaving 16 bases between. This CDR3 has 16 residues. The CDR3 here is CASSTHPGGANEKLFF. The CDR3 nucleotides are TGTGCCAGCAGCACCCACCCCGGTGGGGCTAATGAAAAACTGTTTTTT.

The chain joins TRBV2 to TRBJ2-3; D is perhaps TRBD1 (5 bases). Per the germline V gene, CDR1 is SNHLY and CDR2 is FYNNEI. The V gene lost 4 bases and the J gene lost 11 bases, with 19 bases spanning the gap. The CDR3 has 14 residues. The CDR3: CASSALGRQREQYF. CDR3 sequence (DNA): TGTGCCAGCAGTGCTCTGGGGCGACAAAGGGAGCAGTATTTT.

CDR3 residues: CSASRTGAVNQPQHF. The DNA of the CDR3 is TGCAGTGCCAGTAGGACAGGGGCGGTTAATCAGCCCCAGCATTTT. J is TRBJ1-5 and V is TRBV20-1, with 9 bases matching TRBD1. V gave up 6 bases and J gave up 4 bases; unmatched junction bases: 10. Germline-derived CDR1 and CDR2 are DFQATT and SNEGSKA (reference sequence). The CDR3 length is 15 residues.

The rearrangement joins TRBV30 to TRBJ1-2; D is unclear. The germline CDR1 and CDR2 sequences are GTSNPN and SVGIG (reference sequence). Trimming shortened V by 1 base and J by 3 bases, and 0 bases separated the two germline ends. The CDR3 is 10 residues long. CDR3 protein: CAWSDYGYTF. CDR3 coding DNA: TGTGCCTGGAGTGACTATGGCTACACCTTC.

This clonotype was picked up a small number of times. The chain recombines TRBV10-3 with TRBJ2-4; the match to TRBD2 covers 9 bases. Germline trimming cut 3 bases from V and 1 base from J; bases unmatched to any gene: 4. The CDR3 has 16 amino acids. Germline assignment: CDR1 ENHRY and CDR2 SYGVKD. In DNA, the CDR3 is TGTGCCATCAGTGACTTAGCGGGAGTGGCCAAAAACATTCAGTACTTC. Translating gives CAISDLAGVAKNIQYF.

This clonotype turned up a few times. V is TRBV6-5 and J is TRBJ1-2, with D possibly being TRBD1 (6 bases). The CDR3 is 14 amino acids. V lost 4 bases and J 6 bases, leaving 15 bases between the germline ends. CDR1 and CDR2 from the germline V gene are MNHEY and SVGAGI. CDR3 sequence (DNA): TGTGCCAGCAGTTCCCCGAGGGGGGTAAATGGCTACACCTTC. Its translation: CASSSPRGVNGYTF.

This clonotype was found a few times. The chain combines TRBV6-6 with TRBJ1-2, with 9 positions matching TRBD1. The germline CDR1 and CDR2 sequences are MNHNY and SVGAGI (reference sequence). This CDR3 has 17 amino acids. The J segment lost 4 bases and the V segment lost 2 bases, leaving 11 bases of the junction unmatched. CDR3 amino acids: CASSYIWDREYSYGYTF. The CDR3 DNA is TGTGCCAGCAGTTACATCTGGGACAGGGAGTATAGCTATGGCTACACCTTC.

The chain is built from TRBV5-6 and TRBJ1-5; no clear D. The CDR3 is 15 amino acids. Trimming took off 4 bases at V and 3 bases at J, with 14 bases between the two ends. Looked up from germline, CDR1 is SGHDT and CDR2 is YYEEEE. The CDR3 nucleotides read TGTGCCAGCAGCCGCGGTTCGGGGTCCAATCAGCCCCAGCATTTT. This translates into CASSRGSGSNQPQHF. Variable domain in full (rest from reference TRBV5-6 and TRBJ1-5): DAGVTQSPTHLIKTRGQQVTLRCSPKSGHDTVSWYQQALGQGPQFIFQYYEEEERQRGNFPDRFSGHQFPNYSSELNVNALLLGDSALYLCASSRGSGSNQPQHFGDGTRLSIL.

The chain employs TRBV5-6 and TRBJ2-3; TRBD2 matches at 7 bases. This CDR3 has 15 amino acids. J was trimmed by 3 bases and V by 4 bases; bases with no gene match: 8. CDR1 is SGHDT, CDR2 YYEEEE, per germline. CDR3 coding DNA: TGTGCCAGCAGCCCCAGCGGGATTAGTACAGATACGCAGTATTTT. This encodes CASSPSGISTDTQYF.

The rearrangement joins TRBV19 to TRBJ2-2; 9 bases line up with TRBD2. The germline V gene has CDR1 LNHDA and CDR2 SQIVND (reference sequence). V gave up 5 bases and J gave up 0 bases; unmatched junction bases: 10. This CDR3 spans 18 amino acids. Here the CDR3 reads CASSLRLAGTANTGELFF. The CDR3 DNA is TGTGCCAGTAGTCTGAGGCTAGCGGGGACCGCGAACACCGGGGAGCTGTTTTTT.

The chain links TRBV7-2 to TRBJ2-5, with D hard to call. V lost 7 bases, J lost 4 bases, and 13 bases lay in between. CDR3 length: 13 amino acids. Per germline, CDR1 SGHTA and CDR2 FQGNSA. CDR3 loop: CASTLGPIETQYF. Written as DNA, the CDR3 is TGTGCCAGCACCCTCGGGCCAATAGAGACCCAGTACTTC.

The chain couples TRBV20-1 to TRBJ1-2; possible D gene TRBD1, 5 bases. The CDR3 contains 13 residues. Per the germline V gene, CDR1 is DFQATT and CDR2 is SNEGSKA (reference sequence). The V and J ends lost 5 bases and 6 bases respectively, with 16 bases between them. The CDR3 DNA follows: TGCAGTGCTGATTCCGGGGGAATGGATGGCTACACCTTC. Its protein is CSADSGGMDGYTF.

This clonotype was detected ten times or more. This chain's CDR3 is CASSPPSGTYNEQFF. CDR3 sequence (DNA): TGTGCCAGCAGTCCGCCTAGCGGGACTTACAATGAGCAGTTCTTC. J is TRBJ2-1 and V is TRBV12-3 or TRBV12-4; 9 bases are shared with TRBD2. With 5 bases clipped from V and 4 bases from J, the junction kept 6 bases outside the gene matches. The CDR3 sequence is 15 residues long.

The chain couples TRBV7-2 to TRBJ1-1; TRBD1 is a possible D gene (5 bases). CDR1 is SGHTA and CDR2 is FQGNSA in the germline V gene. The CDR3 has 15 amino acids. V was shortened by 5 bases and J by 2 bases, with 15 bases between the two germline ends. The CDR3, as DNA: TGTGCCAGCAGCCTACCGGAGGGACCCAACACTGAAGCTTTCTTT. This translates into CASSLPEGPNTEAFF.

The gene calls are TRBV7-9 and TRBJ2-5, with D perhaps matching TRBD2 (6 bases). This CDR3 has 13 residues. Trimming cost V 3 bases and J 4 bases, with 9 bases left between them. CDR1 and CDR2 from the germline V gene are SEHNR and FQNEAQ (reference sequence). The CDR3 bases are TGTGCCAGCAGCTTTGAGGGAGGAGAGACCCAGTACTTC. Encoded protein: CASSFEGGETQYF.

V usage is TRBV12-3 or TRBV12-4 and J usage is TRBJ2-7; a possible D gene is TRBD2 (6 bases). Trimming took 6 bases from V and 2 from J, leaving 20 bases between them. This CDR3 comprises 16 residues. The CDR3 loop reads CASSQSVGRGTYEQYF. The CDR3 bases are TGTGCCAGCAGCCAATCCGTGGGACGGGGGACCTACGAGCAGTACTTC.

V and J are TRBV6-6 and TRBJ1-2, with TRBD1 matching over 8 bases. The ends lost 5 bases at V and 3 bases at J; junction bases unmatched: 2. CDR1 is MNHNY and CDR2 is SVGAGI in the germline V gene (reference sequence). The CDR3 loop spans 13 amino acids. CDR3 amino acids: CASSDRGDYGYTF. CDR3 in DNA: TGTGCCAGCAGTGACAGGGGCGACTATGGCTACACCTTC.